These 22 T cell receptor beta chains were all obtained from the same sample, sequenced in a study of blood T cell repertoires in COVID-19. The repertoire was sequenced with immunoSEQ multiplex PCR; TCRdb's copy has only in-frame clones and lacks some. In the table there are 300,000 to 450,000 clones, about 90% of which are singletons. Sequenced input: PBMCs or T cells enriched from blood (not recorded which). The receptors were gathered from a woman in her twenties or thirties who had recovered from COVID-19.

Here the CDR3 DNA reads TGTGCCAGCAGCCCGGGACAGGCGGGCACAGATACGCAGTATTTT. Encoded protein: CASSPGQAGTDTQYF. This rearrangement joins TRBV3-1 (or the pseudogene TRBV3-2) to TRBJ2-3; 8 bases line up with TRBD1. The CDR3 extends over 15 amino acids. Trimming took 4 bases from V and 1 from J; bases not matched to a gene: 4. Germline CDR1 is LGHDT and CDR2 is YNNKEL (reference sequence).

The chain joins TRBV12-3 or TRBV12-4 to TRBJ2-3; TRBD2 is a possible D gene (6 bases). The CDR3 covers 13 residues. The ends were cut back, 6 bases at V and 7 bases at J, with 14 bases in the middle. CDR3 in amino acids: CASRATGVNTQYF. For the CDR3, the DNA is TGTGCCAGCAGAGCGACGGGAGTGAATACGCAGTATTTT.

The V call is TRBV10-3, the J call TRBJ2-1, with 12 bases identical to TRBD1. V lost 5 bases and J lost 4; bases outside the gene matches: 3. The CDR3 spans 15 residues. Germline CDR1 reads ENHRY; CDR2 reads SYGVKD. The chain's CDR3 is CAISRDRGRYNEQFF. The CDR3 coding sequence is TGTGCCATCAGTCGGGACAGGGGGCGTTACAATGAGCAGTTCTTC.

This sequence joins TRBV28 and TRBJ1-2; D possibly corresponds to TRBD1 (6 bases). Germline V gene sequence: CDR1 MDHEN, CDR2 SYDVKM. The CDR3 runs to 14 residues. V lost 7 bases to trimming and J lost 5 bases, with 17 bases between them. Here the CDR3 reads CASTPNPRGYGYTF. The CDR3 bases are TGTGCCAGCACCCCGAATCCCAGGGGTTATGGCTACACCTTC.

The chain couples TRBV29-1 to TRBJ2-7; 7 nucleotides agree with TRBD1. V lost 6 bases, J lost 6 bases, and 8 bases stayed unmatched. CDR1 and CDR2 (germline): SQVTM, ANQGSEA. The CDR3 spans 12 residues. The chain's CDR3 is CSVSPTGSEQYF. The DNA for the CDR3 is TGCAGCGTCTCCCCGACAGGGTCCGAGCAGTACTTC.

The V and J genes are TRBV7-6 and TRBJ2-7; 12 nucleotides align to TRBD2. The CDR3 contains 15 residues. From germline, CDR1 is SGHVS and CDR2 FNYEAQ. V gave up 5 bases and J gave up 1 base; unmatched junction bases: 3. CDR3 DNA: TGTGCCAGCAGCCCGACTAGCGGGGGATCCTACGAGCAGTACTTC. Amino acids: CASSPTSGGSYEQYF.

This sequence joins TRBV15 and TRBJ2-3; D ambiguous. Per germline, CDR1 LNHNV and CDR2 YYDKDF (reference sequence). Trimming left V 0 bases short and J 3 bases short, with 22 bases between. The CDR3 has 19 residues. The CDR3 DNA follows: TGTGCCACCAGCAGAGATCGGAGCCAGAACCGAGCGACTACAGATACGCAGTATTTT. Protein: CATSRDRSQNRATTDTQYF. Complete variable domain (other parts from reference TRBV15 and TRBJ2-3): DAMVIQNPRYQVTQFGKPVTLSCSQTLNHNVMYWYQQKSSQAPKLLFHYYDKDFNNEADTPDNFQSRRPNTSFCFLDIRSPGLGDTAMYLCATSRDRSQNRATTDTQYFGPGTRLTVL.

The chain has TRBV27 and TRBJ2-3; tentatively, D is TRBD2 (6 bases). The CDR3 has 14 residues. Trimming removed 5 bases from V and 1 base from J, with 10 bases in between. CDR1 is MNHEY, CDR2 SMNVEV, per germline (reference sequence). The CDR3: CASSTGGGTDTQYF. The CDR3, as DNA: TGTGCCAGCAGTACCGGAGGGGGCACAGATACGCAGTATTTT.

The genes are TRBV27 and TRBJ2-3; 7 positions match TRBD2. The CDR3 sequence is 14 residues long. Looked up from germline, CDR1 is MNHEY and CDR2 is SMNVEV (reference sequence). With 2 bases clipped from V and 5 bases from J, the junction kept 4 bases outside the gene matches. The CDR3 DNA follows: TGTGCCAGCAGTTTACCTAGCGGAAGAGATACGCAGTATTTT. Encoded protein: CASSLPSGRDTQYF.

This clone has a single count. This chain joins TRBV7-8 and TRBJ2-5; TRBD2 matches 7 bases. From germline, CDR1 is SGHVS and CDR2 FQNEAQ. With V trimmed by 3 bases and J by 3 bases, 10 bases remained unmatched. The CDR3 has 16 amino acids. The CDR3: CASSLMRLALKETQYF. The CDR3 DNA is TGTGCCAGCAGCTTGATGAGACTAGCATTAAAAGAGACCCAGTACTTC. Supplemented by reference TRBV7-8 and TRBJ2-5, the full variable domain reads GAGVSQSPRYKVAKRGQDVALRCDPISGHVSLFWYQQALGQGPEFLTYFQNEAQLDKSGLPSDRFFAERPEGSVSTLKIQRTQQEDSAVYLCASSLMRLALKETQYFGPGTRLLVL.

J is TRBJ1-1 and V is TRBV19; perhaps TRBD1 as D (5 bases). V lost 4 bases and J lost 11, with 11 bases in between. This CDR3 comprises 11 residues. Germline CDR1 LNHDA, CDR2 SQIVND (reference sequence). This chain's CDR3 is CASSSSGAAFF. CDR3 nucleotides: TGTGCCAGTAGTAGCAGCGGGGCCGCTTTCTTT.

The V call is TRBV19, the J call TRBJ1-1; TRBD1 matches 8 bases. V shed 4 bases, J shed 5 bases, and the junction held 6 bases outside the gene matches. CDR1 is LNHDA, CDR2 SQIVND, per germline (reference sequence). CDR3 length equals 14 residues. DNA for the CDR3: TGTGCCAGTAGTACAGACAGGGGATGGACTGAAGCTTTCTTT. It encodes CASSTDRGWTEAFF.

This chain connects TRBV28 to TRBJ2-7, with TRBD1 identical over 8 bases. CDR3 size: 13 residues. CDR1 MDHEN and CDR2 SYDVKM come from the germline V gene. CDR3 amino acids: CAATQGQGYEQYF. CDR3 nucleotide sequence: TGTGCGGCGACCCAAGGACAGGGCTACGAGCAGTACTTC.

This clone was detected only once. The rearrangement uses TRBV3-1 (or the pseudogene TRBV3-2) and TRBJ2-7, with D perhaps matching TRBD2 (6 bases). The CDR3 is 13 amino acids. Germline lookup yields CDR1 LGHDT and CDR2 YNNKEL (reference sequence). Trimming removed 0 bases at V and 6 bases at J, with 9 bases between. This chain's CDR3 is CASSQDPGGEQYF. CDR3 nucleotides: TGTGCCAGCAGCCAAGATCCCGGGGGCGAGCAGTACTTC.

The rearrangement links TRBV5-1 to TRBJ2-5; perhaps TRBD1 as D (5 bases). V was cut by 3 bases and J by 5 bases, with 20 bases left in between. Germline CDR1 SGHRS, CDR2 YFSETQ. The length of the CDR3 is 16 residues. The CDR3 spells CASSWPQGVDGETQYF. In nucleotides, the CDR3 is TGCGCCAGCAGCTGGCCCCAAGGGGTGGATGGGGAGACCCAGTACTTC.

This rearrangement joins TRBV30 to TRBJ1-1; D possibly corresponds to TRBD1 (5 bases). Germline V gene sequence: CDR1 GTSNPN, CDR2 SVGIG (reference sequence). V was shortened by 3 bases and J by 1 base, with 12 bases between the two germline ends. The CDR3 runs to 14 residues. DNA for the CDR3: TGTGCCTGGAGCGTCAGGGATGCGAACACTGAAGCTTTCTTT. This gives the protein CAWSVRDANTEAFF.

This chain connects TRBV5-1 to TRBJ2-1; no firm D call. Trimming took 3 bases from V and 0 from J, leaving 10 bases between them. The germline V gene has CDR1 SGHRS and CDR2 YFSETQ. This CDR3 has 15 residues. In DNA, the CDR3 is TGCGCCAGCAGCTCCAACACCCTCTCCTACAATGAGCAGTTCTTC. This translates into CASSSNTLSYNEQFF. Together with reference TRBV5-1 and TRBJ2-1, the CDR3 gives the full variable domain: KAGVTQTPRYLIKTRGQQVTLSCSPISGHRSVSWYQQTPGQGLQFLFEYFSETQRNKGNFPGRFSGRQFSNSRSEMNVSTLELGDSALYLCASSSNTLSYNEQFFGPGTRLTVL.

The chain employs TRBV28 and TRBJ1-2; D uncertain. Trimming took 5 bases from V and 2 from J, leaving 9 bases between them. Germline assignment: CDR1 MDHEN and CDR2 SYDVKM. This CDR3 has 13 residues. The CDR3 DNA reads TGTGCCAGCAGTCACGGGAAAAACTATGGCTACACCTTC. Amino acids: CASSHGKNYGYTF.

This chain connects TRBV9 to TRBJ2-7, with 7 nucleotides matching TRBD1. The germline CDR1 and CDR2 sequences are SGDLS and YYNGEE. J gave up 4 bases and V 0 bases, and 4 bases lay outside the gene matches. The CDR3 spans 14 residues. CDR3 loop: CASSVEGAGYEQYF. The CDR3 bases are TGTGCCAGCAGCGTAGAGGGGGCAGGTTACGAGCAGTACTTC.

For the CDR3, the DNA is TGTGCCAGCAGTGAAGCGTTCAGGATGCGCAAAAATTCACCCCTCCACTTT. As protein: CASSEAFRMRKNSPLHF. The genes are TRBV6-1 and TRBJ1-6; unclear D gene. V was clipped by 0 bases and J by 7 bases, with 16 bases between them. Germline assignment: CDR1 MNHNS and CDR2 SASEGT. This CDR3 is built from 17 residues.

This clone was seen a few times. The rearrangement uses TRBV7-6 and TRBJ1-3; D remains ambiguous. This CDR3 is 15 amino acids long. Germline V gene sequence: CDR1 SGHVS, CDR2 FNYEAQ. The ends were cut back, 5 bases at V and 2 bases at J, with 13 bases in the middle. CDR3 coding DNA: TGTGCCAGCAGCACCGCCAAAAAGCCTGGAAACACCATATATTTT. Amino acid sequence: CASSTAKKPGNTIYF.

The gene calls are TRBV29-1 and TRBJ1-4; TRBD1 is a possible D gene (5 bases). This CDR3 has 12 residues. Germline V lookup: CDR1 SQVTM, CDR2 ANQGSEA. V was cut by 7 bases and J by 3 bases, with 9 bases left in between. The CDR3 nucleotides are TGCAGCGGGGGACTACCTAATGAAAAACTGTTTTTT. Translated, it gives CSGGLPNEKLFF.